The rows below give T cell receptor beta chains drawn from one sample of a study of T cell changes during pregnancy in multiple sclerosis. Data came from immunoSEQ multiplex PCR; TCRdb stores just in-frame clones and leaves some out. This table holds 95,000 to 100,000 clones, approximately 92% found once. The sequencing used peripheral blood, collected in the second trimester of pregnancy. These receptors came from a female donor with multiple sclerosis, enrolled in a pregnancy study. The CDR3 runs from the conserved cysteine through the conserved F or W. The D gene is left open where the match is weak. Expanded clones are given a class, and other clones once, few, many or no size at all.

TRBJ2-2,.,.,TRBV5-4,TGTGCCAGCAGGGCCGCCAGGGGGGTCACCGGGGAGCTGTTTTTT,CASRAARGVTGELFF
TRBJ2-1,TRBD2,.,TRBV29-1,TGCAGCGTTGAAATCCCGTACAGGTCGCTAGCGGGAACTTATAGCAATGAGCAGTTCTTC,CSVEIPYRSLAGTYSNEQFF
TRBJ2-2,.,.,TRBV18,TGTGCCAGCTCACTAAAGGCCACAGGGATCGGGACCGGGGAGCTGTTTTTT,CASSLKATGIGTGELFF
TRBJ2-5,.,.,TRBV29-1,TGCAGCGTTGGCGTTGAGAACCAGTACTTC,CSVGVENQYF
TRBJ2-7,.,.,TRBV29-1,TGCAGCGTTGAGGGGACTGGAGCCTACGAGCAGTACTTC,CSVEGTGAYEQYF
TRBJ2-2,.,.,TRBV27,TGTGCCAGCAGTTTAGGACTATTCGGGGAGCTGTTTTTT,CASSLGLFGELFF
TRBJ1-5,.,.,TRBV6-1,TGTGCCAGCAGCATTGCCGGACAGAGCAATCAGCCCCAGCATTTT,CASSIAGQSNQPQHF
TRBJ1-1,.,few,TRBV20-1,TGCAGTGCTCCCGGACAGATTGAAGCTTTCTTT,CSAPGQIEAFF
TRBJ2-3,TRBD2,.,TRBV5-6,TGTGCCAGCAGCGGGGGACTAGGGACCACCACAGATACGCAGTATTTT,CASSGGLGTTTDTQYF
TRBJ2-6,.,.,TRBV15,TGTGCCACCGTCCCTTCGGTTTCTGGGGCCAACGTCCTGACTTTC,CATVPSVSGANVLTF
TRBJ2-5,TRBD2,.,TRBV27,TGTGCCAGCAGGAAGGGACTAGCGCGAAAAGAGACCCAGTACTTC,CASRKGLARKETQYF
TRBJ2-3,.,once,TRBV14,TGTGCCAGCAGCCAAGTCAATACGCAGTATTTT,CASSQVNTQYF
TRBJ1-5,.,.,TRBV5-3,TGTGCCAGAAGCCAGCAACGGTGGTTGGAAAAAAAAGAGGGCAATCAGCCCCAGCATTTT,CARSQQRWLEKKEGNQPQHF
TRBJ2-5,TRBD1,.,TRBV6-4,TGTGCCAGCAGTGCCGGACAGGGCCGAGAGACCCAGTACTTC,CASSAGQGRETQYF
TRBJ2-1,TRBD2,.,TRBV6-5,TGTGCCAGCAGCCGCGGGACTAGCGGGAGGAATGAGCAGTTCTTC,CASSRGTSGRNEQFF
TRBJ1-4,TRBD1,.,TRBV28,TGTGCCAGCAGCAGGACAGGGGGCCGAGCTAATGAAAAACTGTTTTTT,CASSRTGGRANEKLFF
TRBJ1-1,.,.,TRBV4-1,TGCGCCAGCAGCCTTCGGGTCTCTTCCCAAAAGAACACTGAAGCTTTCTTT,CASSLRVSSQKNTEAFF
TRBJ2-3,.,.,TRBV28,TGTGCCAGCAGCGCCACGGGGGTCACAGATACGCAGTATTTT,CASSATGVTDTQYF
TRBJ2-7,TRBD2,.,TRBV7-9,TGTGCCAGCAGCTTAGCGGGCGGGAGAAAGCCCTACGAGCAGTACTTC,CASSLAGGRKPYEQYF
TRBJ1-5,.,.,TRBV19,TGTGCCAGTAGTCCGGGCAATCAGCCCCAGCATTTT,CASSPGNQPQHF
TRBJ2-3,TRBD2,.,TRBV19,TGTGCCAGCAGGAGTAGGAGTAGCGGGAGGGGAAACACAGATACGCAGTATTTT,CASRSRSSGRGNTDTQYF
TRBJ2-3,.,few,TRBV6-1,TGTGCCAGCAGTGCCCGGAGTGTTTCCCGTGCAGATACGCAGTATTTT,CASSARSVSRADTQYF
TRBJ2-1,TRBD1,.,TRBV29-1,TGCAGCGCCGCGCACCTGGACAGGACGTACAATGAGCAGTTCTTC,CSAAHLDRTYNEQFF
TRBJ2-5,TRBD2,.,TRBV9,TGTGCCAGCAGCGCCACAGGACTAGGCCTGGAGGAGGGCCAGTACTTC,CASSATGLGLEEGQYF
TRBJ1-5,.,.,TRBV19,TGTGCCAGTAGTATAGGTAGATTAAGCAATCAGCCCCAGCATTTT,CASSIGRLSNQPQHF
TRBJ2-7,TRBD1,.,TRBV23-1,TGCGCCAGCAGTCAACCTCCCACAGGGGGCCCCTACGAGCAGTACTTC,CASSQPPTGGPYEQYF
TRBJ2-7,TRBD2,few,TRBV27,TGTGCCAGCAGTCCTCTCACTAGCGGGAGTGGTTCCGAGCAGTACTTC,CASSPLTSGSGSEQYF
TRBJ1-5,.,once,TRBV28,TGTGCCAGCAGTTTGTATAGCAATCAGCCCCAGCATTTT,CASSLYSNQPQHF
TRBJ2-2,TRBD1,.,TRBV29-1,TGCAGCGTTGACACATTCTCGACAGGGCCGGGGACCGGGGAGCTGTTTTTT,CSVDTFSTGPGTGELFF
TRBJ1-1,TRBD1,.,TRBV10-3,TGTGCCATCAGGGACAGGCTGAGTGCCACTGAAGCTTTCTTT,CAIRDRLSATEAFF
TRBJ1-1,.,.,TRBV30,TGTGCCTGGAGTGTTCGGGGGAACACTGAAGCTTTCTTT,CAWSVRGNTEAFF
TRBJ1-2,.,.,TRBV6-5,TGTGCCAGCAGTTACCCCGGGGGTGGCTACACCTTC,CASSYPGGGYTF
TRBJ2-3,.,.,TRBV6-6,TGTGCCAGCAGTTACTCCCCGGGAGTCCCCACAGATACGCAGTATTTT,CASSYSPGVPTDTQYF
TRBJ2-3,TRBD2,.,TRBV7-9,TGTGCCAGCAGCTCATCTAGCGGGAGGGCCAGAGATACGCAGTATTTT,CASSSSSGRARDTQYF
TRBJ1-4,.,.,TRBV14,TGTGCCAGCACCCCACTCAGCGGAAGGGGGAATGAAAAACTGTTTTTT,CASTPLSGRGNEKLFF
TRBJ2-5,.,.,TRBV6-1,TGTGCCAGCAGTCCCCTGAGTGGGGGAGGAGAGACCCAGTACTTC,CASSPLSGGGETQYF
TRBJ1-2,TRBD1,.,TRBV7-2,TGTGCCACCCCCCCCGGGACAGCGGAAGGCTACACCTTC,CATPPGTAEGYTF
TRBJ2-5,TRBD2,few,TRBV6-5,TGTGCCAGCAGTTACACTCCCGGAGCGGGAGGAGATTCCCAGTACTTC,CASSYTPGAGGDSQYF
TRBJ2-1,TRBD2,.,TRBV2,TGTGCCTTAAGGCTAAGGGGGCTAGCGGGAGAGAAAGATGAGCAGTTCTTC,CALRLRGLAGEKDEQFF
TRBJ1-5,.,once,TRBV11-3,TGTGCCAGCAGCTTATTAAGGGGGCCCCAGCATTTT,CASSLLRGPQHF
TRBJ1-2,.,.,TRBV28,TGTGCCAGCTCGTTGGGGGGCTATGGCTACACCTTC,CASSLGGYGYTF
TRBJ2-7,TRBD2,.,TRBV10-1,TGCGCCAGCAGTCGCCCGGGACTAGCGGTTCCCCGTCGGGTAGAGCAGTACTTC,CASSRPGLAVPRRVEQYF
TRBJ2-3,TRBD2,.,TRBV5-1,TGCGCCAGCAGCTCGGGACTAGCGGGAGGGCCCTCGGGAGATACGCAGTATTTT,CASSSGLAGGPSGDTQYF
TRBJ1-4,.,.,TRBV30,TGTGCGGCTCCAGGGAGGGCTACTGAAAAACTGTTTTTT,CAAPGRATEKLFF
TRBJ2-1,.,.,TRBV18,TGTGCCAGCTCACCCGTGACAGTAGACAATGAGCAGTTCTTC,CASSPVTVDNEQFF
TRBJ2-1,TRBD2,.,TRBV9,TGTGCCAGCAGCGTCAACCAAGCGGGAGCGGCCTACAATGAGCAGTTCTTC,CASSVNQAGAAYNEQFF
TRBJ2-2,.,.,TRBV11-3,TGTGCCAGCAGCCGAGGCAGAACCACCGGGGAGCTGTTTTTT,CASSRGRTTGELFF
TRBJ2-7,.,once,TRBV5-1,TGCGCCAGCAGCTTGGGGGGCGCCTACCACTCCTACGAGCAGTACTTC,CASSLGGAYHSYEQYF
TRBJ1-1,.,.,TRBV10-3,TGTGCCATCAGTTCCTCAGGGTTCCGGTCGGCTGAAGCTTTCTTT,CAISSSGFRSAEAFF
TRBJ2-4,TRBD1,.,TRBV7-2,TGTGCCAGCAGCTTAGGCCAGGGGGCGAACATTCAGTACTTC,CASSLGQGANIQYF
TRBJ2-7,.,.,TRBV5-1,TGCGCCAGCAGCCCATGGGCGGCGGGTTCTGCCTACGAGCAGTACTTC,CASSPWAAGSAYEQYF
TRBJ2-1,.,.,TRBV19,TGTGCCAGTAGTATGCGGCTGAGCTCCTACAATGAGCAGTTCTTC,CASSMRLSSYNEQFF
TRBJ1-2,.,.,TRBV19,TGTGCCAGTCCCCAGGGGAACTATGGCTACACCTTC,CASPQGNYGYTF
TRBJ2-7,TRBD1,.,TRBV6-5,TGTGCCAGCAGCTTATCCGGGACAGGGACCTACGAGCAGTACTTC,CASSLSGTGTYEQYF